This T cell receptor (beta chain) was observed in a study of blood T cell repertoires in COVID-19. Background on the study: T cells, B-cell-depleted T cells, or PBMCs supplied cDNA or gDNA.

The table came from immunoSEQ multiplex PCR; TCRdb's copy has only in-frame clones and leaves some out. The table lists 62,000 or so clones, approximately 81% of them singletons. This study enrolled people aged 18 to 89 from roughly 24 US geographic areas. There are 14 residues in the CDR3. Germline loops: CDR1 SNHLY, CDR2 FYNNEI. V was clipped by 10 bases and J by 5 bases; unmatched bases: 9. This receptor was identified in a woman aged 35 to 49 with acute COVID-19. The sequenced sample consisted of PBMCs or T cells enriched from blood (not recorded which). This chain connects TRBV2 to TRBJ2-2; 8 bases are shared with TRBD1. This chain's CDR3 is CATTDREATGELFF. The CDR3, as DNA: TGTGCCACAACGGACAGGGAGGCGACCGGGGAGCTGTTTTTT. The complete variable domain, with remaining parts taken from reference TRBV2 and TRBJ2-2, reads EPEVTQTPSHQVTQMGQEVILRCVPISNHLYFYWYRQILGQKVEFLVSFYNNEISEKSEIFDDQFSVERPDGSNFTLKIRSTKLEDSAMYFCATTDREATGELFFGEGSRLTVL.